Below are 21 T cell receptor beta chains sequenced from a single sample in a study of CD8+CD57+ T cells in acquired aplastic anemia (dated by TCRdb to the late 2010s). Sequencing relied on an Illumina HiSeq 2000. TCR beta VDJ combination and CDR3 sequence profiling used genomic DNA as the template. The public sequencing data were trimmed at Q25 with fastp and processed into clonotypes with MiXCR by TCRdb, which kept only in-frame beta chains. When rows share a CDR3 protein, they turn into one entry using the most common DNA and genes. The sample table shows around 180,000 distinct CDR3 sequences, and around 60% are seen once. The leading ten clones occupy 45% of the sample. The sequenced material came from sorted CD4+, CD8+, or CD8+CD57+ T cells (not recorded which) from PBMCs. The receptor source for this set is a human donor in good health.

CDR3 in DNA: TGTGCCAGCAGCGTTAGGTCCGATACGCAGTATTTT. Protein sequence: CASSVRSDTQYF. The rearrangement links TRBV7-3 to TRBJ2-3; D is unresolved. With 5 bases removed from V and 6 bases from J, the gap between germline ends came to 9 bases. Germline V lookup: CDR1 SGHTA, CDR2 FQGTGA. The CDR3 has 12 residues.

CDR3 in DNA: TGTGCCAGCAGTTGGCAAGGGCCGCGTGGCGAGCAGTACTTC. Its translation: CASSWQGPRGEQYF. V gene TRBV25-1 combines with J gene TRBJ2-7; D ambiguous. Trimming left V 5 bases short and J 6 bases short, with 17 bases between. Germline V gives CDR1 MGHDK, CDR2 SYGVNS. CDR3 length: 14 residues.

The sample holds many counts of this clonotype. The V call is TRBV12-3 or TRBV12-4, the J call TRBJ2-2; 8 bases fit TRBD1. V gave up 5 bases and J gave up 1 base; unmatched junction bases: 3. CDR3 size: 15 residues. The CDR3 protein is CASSRGTGNTGELFF. CDR3 DNA sequence: TGTGCCAGCAGTCGCGGGACAGGGAACACCGGGGAGCTGTTTTTT.

In the case of this clonotype: The junction shows a germline mismatch at one end, possibly a read error. The V and J genes are TRBV7-2 and TRBJ2-1; weak D call: TRBD1 (6 bases). CDR1 is SGHTA and CDR2 is FQGNSA in the germline V gene. This CDR3 region has 14 residues. DNA for the CDR3: TGTGCCAGCGGCTTGGACAGCACCTACAATGAGCAGTTCTTC. This codes for CASGLDSTYNEQFF.

The chain carries TRBV9 and TRBJ2-6; TRBD2 matches 8 bases. CDR3 size: 17 residues. Germline V gene lookup returns CDR1 SGDLS and CDR2 YYNGEE. J lost 4 bases, V lost 3 bases, and 9 bases had no gene match. DNA for the CDR3: TGTGCCAGCAGCGGGGCGGGAGGCTGGACCGGGGCCAACGTCCTGACTTTC. Amino acid sequence: CASSGAGGWTGANVLTF.

This clonotype was detected ten times or more. The chain has TRBV6-6 and TRBJ2-3; 7 bases are a match to TRBD1. With 6 bases clipped from V and 7 bases from J, the junction kept 7 bases outside the gene matches. The CDR3 has 13 residues. Germline lookup yields CDR1 MNHNY and CDR2 SVGAGI (reference sequence). CDR3 amino acids: CASSVDRANTQYF. CDR3 nucleotide sequence: TGTGCCAGCAGCGTAGACAGGGCAAATACGCAGTATTTT.

The V call is TRBV7-9, the J call TRBJ1-3; D not certain. V shed 6 bases and J shed 1 base, with 13 bases lying between them. Germline V CDR1 and CDR2: SEHNR, FQNEAQ (reference sequence). The CDR3 is made up of 15 amino acids. The CDR3 DNA reads as TGTGCCAGCAGGTCAGGCGCCACGTCTGGAAACACCATATATTTT. It codes for CASRSGATSGNTIYF.

This clonotype was seen a single time. The chain uses TRBV9 and TRBJ1-6, with 9 nucleotides matching TRBD1. The germline V gene encodes CDR1 SGDLS and CDR2 YYNGEE. The J segment lost 12 bases and the V segment lost 4 bases, leaving 17 bases of the junction unmatched. The CDR3 covers 17 residues. CDR3 nucleotide sequence: TGTGCCAGCAGCACCGCCGGGGACAGGGCTAGAGGCGTACCCCTCCACTTT. Translation: CASSTAGDRARGVPLHF.

J is TRBJ2-5 and V is TRBV20-1; unclear D gene. Germline CDR1 and CDR2: DFQATT and SNEGSKA (reference sequence). V dropped 3 bases and J dropped 1 base, with 9 bases sitting between them. CDR3 length: 13 residues. This CDR3 reads CSASKSTQETQYF. CDR3 nucleotides: TGCAGTGCTAGTAAGAGTACCCAAGAGACCCAGTACTTC.

The table lists this clonotype with many counts. The chain links TRBV2 to TRBJ1-4; D possibly corresponds to TRBD1 (5 bases). The CDR3 consists of 18 residues. Germline V CDR1 and CDR2: SNHLY, FYNNEI. The V and J ends lost 1 base and 0 bases respectively, with 15 bases between them. The CDR3 DNA sequence: TGTGCCAGCAGTGAAGGGACACTTAAACTTGCAACTAATGAAAAACTGTTTTTT. Amino acids: CASSEGTLKLATNEKLFF.

This clonotype was seen only a few times. The chain links TRBV24-1 to TRBJ2-2; 9 bases are a match to TRBD1. The germline CDR1 and CDR2 sequences are KGHDR and SFDVKD. This CDR3 region has 18 residues. Trimming took 4 bases from V and 6 from J; bases not matched to a gene: 14. The CDR3 DNA reads TGTGCCACCAGTGACAAAAGACCAGGACAGGGGTATGCCGGGGAGCTGTTTTTT. This codes for CATSDKRPGQGYAGELFF.

This clonotype was found many times. The chain recombines TRBV6-6 with TRBJ2-5; 9 nucleotides line up with TRBD1. This CDR3 region has 14 residues. Per germline, CDR1 MNHNY and CDR2 SVGAGI (reference sequence). V was pared by 6 bases and J by 3 bases, with 5 bases of the junction left unmatched. For the CDR3, the DNA is TGTGCCAGCAGCCCCTGGACAGGGGAAGAGACCCAGTACTTC. This sequence encodes CASSPWTGEETQYF.

This chain joins TRBV12-3 or TRBV12-4 and TRBJ2-1; TRBD2 matches at 8 bases. The CDR3 is made up of 17 amino acids. Trimming at V came to 0 bases and at J to 3 bases, leaving 7 bases not matched to a gene. The CDR3 DNA sequence: TGTGCCAGCAGTTTAGCTATCGGGCGGGAGGACTACAATGAGCAGTTCTTC. Amino acid sequence: CASSLAIGREDYNEQFF.

This clonotype was counted many times. The chain joins TRBV2 to TRBJ2-3; possible D gene TRBD2, 7 bases. The V gene lost 2 bases and the J gene lost 5 bases, with 17 bases spanning the gap. The CDR3 runs to 16 residues. Germline CDR1 reads SNHLY; CDR2 reads FYNNEI. The CDR3 nucleotides read TGTGCCAGCAGTGAATGGGGGGAGAGGGGGGGAGATACGCAGTATTTT. Its translation: CASSEWGERGGDTQYF. Based on the CDR3 plus reference TRBV2 and TRBJ2-3, the full variable domain is EPEVTQTPSHQVTQMGQEVILRCVPISNHLYFYWYRQILGQKVEFLVSFYNNEISEKSEIFDDQFSVERPDGSNFTLKIRSTKLEDSAMYFCASSEWGERGGDTQYFGPGTRLTVL.

This clonotype has a count of ten or more. The CDR3 DNA sequence: TGTGCCAGCAGAGTAGGGACTAGCGGGATCTACGAGCAGTACTTC. It codes for CASRVGTSGIYEQYF. V usage is TRBV2 and J usage is TRBJ2-7; 13 bases are a match to TRBD2. This CDR3 has 15 residues. Germline CDR1 reads SNHLY; CDR2 reads FYNNEI. With V trimmed by 6 bases and J by 3 bases, 5 bases remained unmatched.

The gene calls are TRBV11-2 and TRBJ2-7; tentative D call: TRBD2 (5 bases). Germline loops: CDR1 SGHAT, CDR2 FQNNGV. With 4 bases removed from V and 5 bases from J, the gap between germline ends came to 9 bases. The CDR3 extends over 12 amino acids. As DNA, the CDR3 is TGTGCCAGCAGCTGGTCGCGGGACGAGCAGTACTTC. Translation gives CASSWSRDEQYF.

In the case of this clonotype: Because it lacks the conserved phenylalanine or tryptophan at the end, this CDR3 is likely a read error. The limits of the CDR3 on the DNA are not certain, so only TCRdb's listed CDR3 is given. The chain has TRBV13 and TRBJ1-1. The germline gives CDR1 PRHDT, CDR2 FYEKMQ (reference sequence). Inclusive of both ends, the CDR3 amounts to 9 amino acids. CDR3 in amino acids: CASSERLAG.

The CDR3 region is CASSERGTGGNYGYTF. The CDR3 DNA reads as TGTGCCAGCAGTGAGAGGGGGACAGGGGGAAACTATGGCTACACCTTC. V usage is TRBV2 and J usage is TRBJ1-2, with 11 bases aligning to TRBD1. This CDR3 contains 16 residues. V lost 3 bases to trimming and J lost 2 bases; unmatched junction nucleotides: 5. Germline V CDR1 and CDR2: SNHLY, FYNNEI.

As DNA, the CDR3 is TGTGCCAGCAAGACACGTAACACCGGGGAGCTGTTTTTT. It codes for CASKTRNTGELFF. V gene TRBV7-3 combines with J gene TRBJ2-2, with D hard to call. Between the trimmed V and J ends, which lost 7 bases and 2 bases, there was a span of 8 bases. Germline CDR1 reads SGHTA; CDR2 reads FQGTGA. This CDR3 spans 13 amino acids. Looking up the rest from reference TRBV7-3 and TRBJ2-2 gives the full variable domain: GAGVSQTPSNKVTEKGKYVELRCDPISGHTALYWYRQSLGQGPEFLIYFQGTGAADDSGLPNDRFFAVRPEGSVSTLKIQRTERGDSAVYLCASKTRNTGELFFGEGSRLTVL.

The V call is TRBV5-1, the J call TRBJ2-7, with a possible D match to TRBD2 (7 bases). Germline V gene data show CDR1 as SGHRS and CDR2 as YFSETQ. CDR3 length: 14 residues. The V end lost 0 bases, the J end lost 5 bases, and 12 bases lay between the germline ends. Here the CDR3 DNA reads TGCGCCAGCAGCTTGGGACCGGGGGGCGACGAGCAGTACTTC. Amino acid sequence: CASSLGPGGDEQYF.

The chain employs TRBV20-1 and TRBJ1-2; 11 positions agree with TRBD1. The CDR3 has 15 amino acids. The trim removed 6 bases at V and 3 bases at J, leaving 9 bases unmatched. CDR1 and CDR2 (germline): DFQATT, SNEGSKA (reference sequence). In nucleotides, the CDR3 is TGCAGTGCGAAGCGACGGGGACAGGGGGACTATGGCTACACCTTC. Amino acids: CSAKRRGQGDYGYTF.